This passage covers 24 T cell receptor beta chains from one sample sequenced in a study of blood T cell repertoires in COVID-19. The assay was immunoSEQ multiplex PCR, and TCRdb's table has in-frame clones only and misses some. The sample has tens of thousands of clones, approximately 80% seen once. Sequencing was done on a sample of peripheral blood. The receptors derive from a man aged 70 or older with COVID-19, enrolled during active disease.

V gene TRBV19 combines with J gene TRBJ1-5; 7 nucleotides align to TRBD1. The CDR3 totals 15 residues. V was clipped by 6 bases and J by 3 bases; unmatched bases: 8. CDR1 and CDR2 (germline): LNHDA, SQIVND (reference sequence). In nucleotides, the CDR3 is TGTGCCAGTAGGGGAACAGGGGTGTTCAATCAGCCCCAGCATTTT. Residues: CASRGTGVFNQPQHF.

J is TRBJ2-3 and V is TRBV7-2; D is uncertain. The V end was cut by 6 bases, the J end by 2 bases, with 9 bases between. Germline V CDR1 and CDR2: SGHTA, FQGNSA. CDR3 size: 13 residues. For the CDR3, the DNA is TGTGCCAGCAGTTCTCAGAACACAGATACGCAGTATTTT. Protein: CASSSQNTDTQYF. Full variable domain (rest looked up from reference TRBV7-2 and TRBJ2-3): GAGVSQSPSNKVTEKGKDVELRCDPISGHTALYWYRQSLGQGLEFLIYFQGNSAPDKSGLPSDRFSAERTGGSVSTLTIQRTQQEDSAVYLCASSSQNTDTQYFGPGTRLTVL.

The J gene is TRBJ1-1, the V gene TRBV7-9; 7 bases align to TRBD1. This CDR3 contains 13 residues. Germline assignment: CDR1 SEHNR and CDR2 FQNEAQ (reference sequence). J lost 6 bases, V lost 3 bases, and 4 bases had no gene match. CDR3 protein: CASSFQGEAEAFF. The CDR3 coding sequence is TGTGCCAGCAGCTTTCAGGGGGAAGCTGAAGCTTTCTTT.

In DNA form, the CDR3 reads TGTGCCAGCAGCTTAGTCTCAGGGGCCTATGGCTACACCTTC. Amino acid sequence: CASSLVSGAYGYTF. The J gene is TRBJ1-2, the V gene TRBV7-9, with D possibly TRBD1 on 6 matching bases. The CDR3 length is 14 residues. CDR1 is SEHNR and CDR2 is FQNEAQ in the germline V gene (reference sequence). V was pared by 1 base and J by 4 bases, with 10 bases between. The full variable domain, with the rest looked up from reference TRBV7-9 and TRBJ1-2, is DTGVSQNPRHKITKRGQNVTFRCDPISEHNRLYWYRQTLGQGPEFLTYFQNEAQLEKSRLLSDRFSAERPKGSFSTLEIQRTEQGDSAMYLCASSLVSGAYGYTFGSGTRLTVV.

With regard to this clone: A much bigger clone sits one base away, suggesting this may be a read error. The chain links TRBV10-1 to TRBJ2-7; tentatively, D is TRBD1 (5 bases). The CDR3 runs 19 residues. Germline lookup yields CDR1 WNHNN and CDR2 SYGVQD (reference sequence). Written as DNA, the CDR3 is TGCGCCAGCTGTGAGCTTAGGGGTCTCCAGACGGCCGTATTCTACGAGCAGTACTTC. This encodes CASCELRGLQTAVFYEQYF.

The chain uses TRBV3-1 (or the pseudogene TRBV3-2) and TRBJ1-1; possibly TRBD1 for D (5 bases). The CDR3 sequence is 15 residues long. Germline lookup yields CDR1 LGHDT and CDR2 YNNKEL (reference sequence). Trimming cost V 4 bases and J 6 bases, with 18 bases left between them. The CDR3 loop is CASSPTGSPVAEAFF. The CDR3 nucleotides read TGTGCCAGCAGCCCCACAGGATCGCCCGTGGCTGAAGCTTTCTTT.

The chain has TRBV28 and TRBJ1-1; 8 positions agree with TRBD1. Losses at the gene ends were 6 bases for V and 6 bases for J; bases not matched to a gene: 18. Germline CDR1 and CDR2: MDHEN and SYDVKM. The CDR3 is 17 residues long. DNA of the CDR3: TGTGCCAGCAGCCTAGCGGGACAGGAGGGGAGGATCGCTGAAGCTTTCTTT. The encoded protein is CASSLAGQEGRIAEAFF.

The rearrangement joins TRBV5-1 to TRBJ2-7; D might be TRBD1 (6 bases). The V end was cut by 2 bases, the J end by 7 bases, with 16 bases between. CDR1 and CDR2 (germline): SGHRS, YFSETQ. CDR3 size: 14 residues. CDR3 bases: TGCGCCAGCAGCTTCGGGTCAGGGGTGGAGGAGCAGTACTTC. Amino acid sequence: CASSFGSGVEEQYF.

The chain carries TRBV28 and TRBJ2-1, with 11 nucleotides matching TRBD2. J gave up 4 bases and V 7 bases, and 6 bases lay outside the gene matches. The CDR3 has 15 amino acids. CDR1 is MDHEN and CDR2 is SYDVKM in the germline V gene. The CDR3 loop reads CASTLTSGAYNEQFF. CDR3 sequence (DNA): TGTGCCAGCACCTTGACTAGCGGGGCATACAATGAGCAGTTCTTC.

The genes are TRBV12-3 or TRBV12-4 and TRBJ2-7; perhaps TRBD2 as D (6 bases). The V and J ends lost 5 bases and 4 bases respectively, with 6 bases between them. The CDR3 covers 11 residues. The CDR3 loop is CASSSGYEQYF. The CDR3 DNA reads TGTGCCAGCAGTAGCGGGTACGAGCAGTACTTC.

The gene calls are TRBV5-1 and TRBJ2-5; tentatively, D is TRBD2 (6 bases). The CDR3 spans 15 residues. The germline CDR1 and CDR2 sequences are SGHRS and YFSETQ. The germline V and J ends were trimmed by 0 bases and 5 bases, with 14 bases remaining between them. The CDR3 loop reads CASSLAGGTPETQYF. CDR3 DNA sequence: TGCGCCAGCAGCTTGGCCGGAGGGACCCCGGAGACCCAGTACTTC.

As for this clone: Other DNA variants within this sample encode the same CDR3. The gene calls are TRBV9 and TRBJ2-1, with 8 bases aligning to TRBD2. V trimming: 3 bases; J trimming: 0 bases; junction bases outside the gene matches: 2. Germline V lookup: CDR1 SGDLS, CDR2 YYNGEE. This CDR3 contains 15 residues. The CDR3, as DNA: TGTGCCAGCAGCGCGAGCGGGAGCTCCTACAATGAGCAGTTCTTC. It codes for CASSASGSSYNEQFF.

A word on this clone: Other nucleotide sequences from this sample produce the same CDR3. This chain connects TRBV18 to TRBJ1-2, with D maybe TRBD1 (6 bases). CDR1 is KGHSH and CDR2 is LQKENI in the germline V gene. With 6 bases removed from V and 2 bases from J, the gap between germline ends came to 10 bases. The CDR3 extends over 13 amino acids. The CDR3 here is CASSPDSNYGYTF. CDR3 in DNA: TGTGCCAGCTCCCCGGACAGCAACTATGGCTACACCTTC.

This clone was seen once. This chain connects TRBV19 to TRBJ1-1; D gene ambiguous. There are 16 residues in the CDR3. V lost 6 bases and J 4 bases, leaving 21 bases between the germline ends. CDR1 LNHDA and CDR2 SQIVND come from the germline V gene (reference sequence). CDR3 sequence: CASRPTSLPEGTEAFF. The CDR3, as DNA: TGTGCCAGTAGGCCGACATCCCTACCCGAGGGCACTGAAGCTTTCTTT.

CDR3 bases: TGCGCCAGCAGCTTCGGGACAGCTAGCACAGATACGCAGTATTTT. This translates into CASSFGTASTDTQYF. The V call is TRBV5-1, the J call TRBJ2-3; the match to TRBD1 covers 7 bases. This CDR3 spans 15 amino acids. Losses at the gene ends were 2 bases for V and 0 bases for J; bases not matched to a gene: 3. Germline CDR1 and CDR2: SGHRS and YFSETQ.

The J gene is TRBJ1-6, the V gene TRBV9; D not certain. V was clipped by 3 bases and J by 8 bases, with 9 bases between them. Germline V lookup: CDR1 SGDLS, CDR2 YYNGEE. The CDR3 totals 13 residues. The CDR3 here is CASSDTVDSPLHF. For the CDR3, the DNA is TGTGCCAGCAGCGACACAGTGGATTCACCCCTCCACTTT.

Here the CDR3 DNA reads TGCGCCAGCAGCCGTCGCGACAGCATGAACACTGAAGCTTTCTTT. It codes for CASSRRDSMNTEAFF. This rearrangement joins TRBV5-1 to TRBJ1-1; D is perhaps TRBD1 (5 bases). The CDR3 loop spans 15 amino acids. Germline V gene sequence: CDR1 SGHRS, CDR2 YFSETQ. The V end lost 4 bases, the J end lost 0 bases, and 13 bases lay between the germline ends.

This CDR3 reads CASSKYHRSGFPYGYTF. CDR3 sequence (DNA): TGTGCCAGCAGCAAGTATCACAGGAGTGGATTTCCATATGGCTACACCTTC. The rearrangement joins TRBV21-1 to TRBJ1-2; the DNA was not compared with TRBD1, the D call given in the table. TRBV21-1 is assigned pseudogene status. The CDR3 has 17 amino acids.

The table lists this clone with a few counts. The chain combines TRBV2 with TRBJ1-5; the D gene is possibly TRBD1 (5 bases). V lost 6 bases to trimming and J lost 1 base, with 13 bases between them. The CDR3 runs to 15 residues. Germline CDR1 is SNHLY and CDR2 is FYNNEI. In DNA form, the CDR3 reads TGTGCCAGCAGGGGGGAGGTCGCCAGCAATCAGCCCCAGCATTTT. Amino acids: CASRGEVASNQPQHF.

The count of this clone is one. V and J are TRBV11-2 and TRBJ1-1; 7 bases map to TRBD1. The V gene end was trimmed by 5 bases and the J gene end by 0 bases; junction bases not matched to a gene: 3. CDR3 length: 14 amino acids. The germline gives CDR1 SGHAT, CDR2 FQNNGV. The CDR3 spells CASSKGQLNTEAFF. The CDR3 region has the DNA TGTGCCAGCAGCAAGGGACAGTTGAACACTGAAGCTTTCTTT. Complete variable domain (other parts from reference TRBV11-2 and TRBJ1-1): EAGVAQSPRYKIIEKRQSVAFWCNPISGHATLYWYQQILGQGPKLLIQFQNNGVVDDSQLPKDRFSAERLKGVDSTLKIQPAKLEDSAVYLCASSKGQLNTEAFFGQGTRLTVV.

The V and J genes are TRBV7-2 and TRBJ2-7; possible D gene TRBD2, 5 bases. Per the germline V gene, CDR1 is SGHTA and CDR2 is FQGNSA. CDR3 length equals 15 residues. V lost 5 bases to trimming and J lost 1 base, with 15 bases between them. The CDR3 reads CASSQDRAASYEQYF. In nucleotides, the CDR3 is TGTGCCAGCAGCCAGGACCGAGCGGCGTCCTACGAGCAGTACTTC.

This sequence joins TRBV30 and TRBJ1-6; weak D call: TRBD1 (5 bases). The V end lost 0 bases, the J end lost 2 bases, and 14 bases lay between the germline ends. CDR3 length equals 17 residues. Germline V gene data show CDR1 as GTSNPN and CDR2 as SVGIG (reference sequence). CDR3 in amino acids: CAWSVLGGPTYNSPLHF. In DNA form, the CDR3 reads TGTGCCTGGAGTGTACTCGGGGGTCCCACCTATAATTCACCCCTCCACTTT.

The chain couples TRBV5-4 to TRBJ2-3, with 9 bases fitting TRBD1. The trim removed 1 base at V and 8 bases at J, leaving 11 bases unmatched. Germline CDR1 SGHNT, CDR2 YYREEE (reference sequence). There are 16 residues in the CDR3. The chain's CDR3 is CASSLSWTGDVGTQYF. DNA for the CDR3: TGTGCCAGCAGCTTGAGCTGGACAGGGGACGTTGGTACGCAGTATTTT.

The CDR3 loop is CASSPGTGSPYEQYF. Written as DNA, the CDR3 is TGTGCCAGCAGCCCCGGGACAGGAAGCCCATACGAGCAGTACTTC. The V call is TRBV3-1 (or the pseudogene TRBV3-2), the J call TRBJ2-7, with TRBD1 matching 8 bases. CDR3 size: 15 residues. V lost 4 bases and J lost 4; bases outside the gene matches: 9. The germline CDR1 and CDR2 sequences are LGHDT and YNNKEL (reference sequence).